The 23 T cell receptor beta chains reported below all come from one sample, sequenced in a study of T cells in Graves' hyperthyroidism and ophthalmopathy. It was RNA transcripts that yielded the amplified TCR beta CDR3 regions. TCR CDR3 underwent first-round RT-PCR with the HTBI primer set. MiXCR, run by TCRdb on the multiplex PCR reads, gives a single entry per CDR3 protein. The data hold approximately 430,000 distinct CDR3 sequences, with about 15% observed a single time. Sample: blood. The receptors derive from a woman aged 18-35 years with Graves' hyperthyroidism.

There are many counts of this clonotype. V usage is TRBV12-3 or TRBV12-4 and J usage is TRBJ1-2; D might be TRBD1 (6 bases). V lost 5 bases and J 0 bases, leaving 10 bases between the germline ends. The CDR3 runs 14 residues. The CDR3 reads CASSGQPPNYGYTF. The CDR3 DNA reads as TGTGCCAGCAGTGGACAGCCTCCTAACTATGGCTACACCTTC.

This clonotype occurred many times. J is TRBJ2-3 and V is TRBV2, with 11 bases matching TRBD2. CDR3 length equals 16 residues. The V segment lost 6 bases and the J segment 3 bases; nucleotides outside the gene matches: 8. CDR1 and CDR2 (germline): SNHLY, FYNNEI. The CDR3: CASSRLASGRTDTQYF. The CDR3 coding sequence is TGTGCCAGCAGCCGCCTGGCTAGCGGGAGGACAGATACGCAGTATTTT.

This clonotype was recorded at least ten times. V is TRBV12-3 or TRBV12-4 and J is TRBJ2-5, with D perhaps being TRBD1 or TRBD2 (5 bases each). This CDR3 spans 15 amino acids. Deletions cut 4 bases from V and 4 bases from J, with 16 bases between. This CDR3 is CASSYGDQRRETQYF. CDR3 in DNA: TGTGCCAGCAGTTACGGGGACCAAAGAAGAGAGACCCAGTACTTC.

With regard to this clonotype: A much larger clone lies a single base off, so this may be a read error. The V call is TRBV6-2 or TRBV6-3, the J call TRBJ2-1; 8 positions match TRBD2. V was pared by 2 bases and J by 9 bases, with 9 bases of the junction left unmatched. This CDR3 region has 15 residues. Germline CDR1 is MNHEY and CDR2 is SVGEGT. This CDR3 reads CASSYQSGGAAEQFF. In DNA form, the CDR3 reads TGTGCCAGCAGTTACCAGTCCGGGGGGGCCGCTGAGCAGTTCTTC.

On this clonotype: A much more abundant neighbour one base away suggests this may be a read error. The chain joins TRBV7-3 to TRBJ2-4, with TRBD2 identical over 7 bases. Germline-derived CDR1 and CDR2 are SGHTA and FQGTGA. The CDR3 covers 15 residues. The CDR3 loop is CARSFDGGTKNIQYF. The CDR3 DNA follows: TGTGCCAGGAGCTTCGACGGGGGGACCAAAAACATTCAGTACTTC.

This clonotype showed up just a few times. The rearrangement uses TRBV20-1 and TRBJ1-4; maybe TRBD1 (5 bases). Germline values: CDR1 DFQATT, CDR2 SNEGSKA (reference sequence). V shed 2 bases and J shed 0 bases, with 10 bases lying between them. The CDR3 covers 15 residues. The CDR3 is CSARKSGSTNEKLFF. The CDR3 DNA follows: TGCAGTGCTAGAAAATCAGGGTCAACTAATGAAAAACTGTTTTTT.

The CDR3: CASSVGIAGGPQETQYF. In DNA form, the CDR3 reads TGTGCCAGCAGCGTAGGAATAGCGGGAGGGCCCCAAGAGACCCAGTACTTC. The V and J genes are TRBV9 and TRBJ2-5; 11 bases match TRBD2. The CDR3 loop spans 17 amino acids. Per germline, CDR1 SGDLS and CDR2 YYNGEE. V shed 0 bases and J 1 base; nucleotides not matched to a gene: 5.

The chain couples TRBV18 to TRBJ2-6, with 8 bases matching TRBD2. Germline loops: CDR1 KGHSH, CDR2 LQKENI. The V and J ends lost 0 bases and 1 base, in that order; junction bases with no gene match: 8. CDR3 length: 19 residues. The chain's CDR3 is CASSPPVRGGSSGANVLTF. As DNA, the CDR3 is TGTGCCAGCTCACCACCGGTCCGGGGGGGCAGTTCTGGGGCCAACGTCCTGACTTTC.

This clonotype was counted at least ten times. Here the CDR3 DNA reads TGTGCCAGCAGGCTTAGGGCCATGAACACTGAAGCTTTCTTT. Its protein product is CASRLRAMNTEAFF. The chain carries TRBV12-3 or TRBV12-4 and TRBJ1-1, with no clear D. Trimming left V 6 bases short and J 0 bases short, with 11 bases between. This CDR3 has 14 amino acids.

This clonotype was seen only a few times. The gene calls are TRBV20-1 and TRBJ1-5; D is perhaps TRBD1 (6 bases). The CDR3 runs 15 residues. The V and J ends lost 6 bases and 5 bases respectively, with 20 bases between them. Per germline, CDR1 DFQATT and CDR2 SNEGSKA (reference sequence). CDR3: CSAAVHGQPDQPQHF. The CDR3 bases are TGCAGTGCGGCTGTACACGGACAGCCCGATCAGCCCCAGCATTTT.

This clonotype was counted ten times or more. The V call is TRBV7-9, the J call TRBJ2-5; D is unresolved. Per germline, CDR1 SEHNR and CDR2 FQNEAQ (reference sequence). The CDR3 has 12 amino acids. The V end lost 3 bases, the J end lost 5 bases, and 7 bases lay between the germline ends. The CDR3 DNA sequence: TGTGCCAGCAGCTTTGGAAGGGAGACCCAGTACTTC. It yields the protein CASSFGRETQYF.

This clonotype occurred many times. The chain combines TRBV20-1 with TRBJ1-1, with 9 positions matching TRBD1. The CDR3 has 12 amino acids. Germline CDR1 reads DFQATT; CDR2 reads SNEGSKA (reference sequence). The CDR3 nucleotides are TGCAGGGGACAGGGAGTGGGCACTGAAGCTTTCTTT. Translated, it gives CRGQGVGTEAFF.

In its sample, this clonotype was seen a few times. This chain connects TRBV7-9 to TRBJ1-1; D gene ambiguous. Germline assignment: CDR1 SEHNR and CDR2 FQNEAQ (reference sequence). This CDR3 contains 12 residues. Trimming stripped 8 bases from V and 2 bases from J, with 9 bases between. CDR3 DNA sequence: TGTGCCAGCCACCCCCCCAACACTGAAGCTTTCTTT. Protein: CASHPPNTEAFF.

The V call is TRBV7-2, the J call TRBJ1-1; no reliable D call. This CDR3 is 12 amino acids long. V was trimmed by 0 bases and J by 7 bases, leaving 6 bases between them. Germline-derived CDR1 and CDR2 are SGHTA and FQGNSA. CDR3 protein: CASSLASLEAFF. CDR3 DNA sequence: TGTGCCAGCAGCTTAGCAAGCCTTGAAGCTTTCTTT. Full variable domain (missing parts from reference TRBV7-2 and TRBJ1-1): GAGVSQSPSNKVTEKGKDVELRCDPISGHTALYWYRQSLGQGLEFLIYFQGNSAPDKSGLPSDRFSAERTGGSVSTLTIQRTQQEDSAVYLCASSLASLEAFFGQGTRLTVV.

There are a few counts of this clonotype. The gene calls are TRBV19 and TRBJ2-6; possibly TRBD1 for D (6 bases). Germline loops: CDR1 LNHDA, CDR2 SQIVND (reference sequence). V was clipped by 4 bases and J by 4 bases, with 23 bases between them. The CDR3 length is 19 residues. The CDR3 spells CASSTAGGRGRVGANVLTF. In DNA, the CDR3 is TGTGCCAGTAGTACCGCTGGGGGCAGGGGAAGGGTAGGGGCCAACGTCCTGACTTTC.

This clonotype has only a few counts. The V gene is TRBV4-2, the J gene TRBJ2-3; 12 bases are shared with TRBD2. The CDR3 has 18 residues. Trimming cost V 1 base and J 4 bases; bases outside gene matches: 9. Germline V gene data show CDR1 as LGHNA and CDR2 as YNFKEQ. Written as DNA, the CDR3 is TGTGCCAGCAGCCAAGCGTCTAGCGGGGGGGTTAGCGCAGATACGCAGTATTTT. Its translation is CASSQASSGGVSADTQYF.

This clonotype was counted a single time. The chain couples TRBV7-9 to TRBJ2-1, with 11 bases identical to TRBD2. This CDR3 region has 16 residues. The J segment lost 3 bases and the V segment lost 5 bases, leaving 6 bases of the junction unmatched. Germline CDR1 SEHNR, CDR2 FQNEAQ (reference sequence). The DNA of the CDR3 is TGTGCCAGCAGCGCAGGGGGGACTAGCGGCTACAATGAGCAGTTCTTC. This gives the protein CASSAGGTSGYNEQFF.

The chain employs TRBV27 and TRBJ2-7; 10 bases agree with TRBD1. The ends lost 5 bases at V and 5 bases at J; junction bases unmatched: 9. CDR3 length: 15 amino acids. Germline V lookup: CDR1 MNHEY, CDR2 SMNVEV (reference sequence). The CDR3 loop is CASSLTGQGRHEQYF. The CDR3 coding sequence is TGTGCCAGCAGTCTGACGGGACAGGGGAGACACGAGCAGTACTTC.

At least ten counts were recorded for this clonotype. V usage is TRBV11-2 and J usage is TRBJ1-2; possible D gene TRBD1, 6 bases. In germline, CDR1 is SGHAT, CDR2 FQNNGV. The CDR3 runs 14 residues. The V and J ends lost 1 base and 4 bases respectively, with 10 bases between them. In nucleotides, the CDR3 is TGTGCCAGCAGCTTAGGTACAGGGCCCTATGGCTACACCTTC. Translated: CASSLGTGPYGYTF.

The chain recombines TRBV20-1 with TRBJ1-2, with D possibly being TRBD1 (5 bases). This CDR3 region has 17 residues. The germline CDR1 and CDR2 sequences are DFQATT and SNEGSKA (reference sequence). V lost 3 bases and J 7 bases, leaving 27 bases between the germline ends. CDR3: CSARVPGRTRDPFGYTF. The DNA for the CDR3 is TGCAGTGCTAGGGTACCTGGGAGGACAAGGGATCCTTTTGGCTACACCTTC.

Concerning this clonotype: One base away lies a much larger clone, so this may be a sequencing read error. V and J are TRBV28 and TRBJ2-5; 8 nucleotides align to TRBD1. V lost 6 bases, J lost 5 bases, and 14 bases stayed unmatched. The germline gives CDR1 MDHEN, CDR2 SYDVKM. The CDR3 spans 16 residues. CDR3 amino acids: CASSIPPDRVEETQYF. DNA for the CDR3: TGTGCCAGCAGCATCCCACCGGACAGGGTGGAGGAGACCCAGTACTTC. Full variable domain (rest looked up from reference TRBV28 and TRBJ2-5): DVKVTQSSRYLVKRTGEKVFLECVQDMDHENMFWYRQDPGLGLRLIYFSYDVKMKEKGDIPEGYSVSREKKERFSLILESASTNQTSMYLCASSIPPDRVEETQYFGPGTRLLVL.

Regarding this clonotype: A much larger clone lies one base from this, so it may be a read error. CDR3 sequence: CASSLDRGITGELFF. DNA of the CDR3: TGTGCCAGCAGTCTGGACAGGGGAATCACCGGGGAGCTGTTTTTT. This chain connects TRBV28 to TRBJ2-2; 9 bases match TRBD1. Germline V gene sequence: CDR1 MDHEN, CDR2 SYDVKM. The length of the CDR3 is 15 residues. V was clipped by 5 bases and J by 4 bases; unmatched bases: 5.

This clonotype was detected only a few times. The genes are TRBV9 and TRBJ2-5, with D tentatively TRBD2 (5 bases). V dropped 2 bases and J dropped 5 bases, with 13 bases sitting between them. Germline V gene lookup returns CDR1 SGDLS and CDR2 YYNGEE. The CDR3 loop spans 14 amino acids. CDR3 DNA: TGTGCCAGCAGCGTTTCCCTATCGGGGGAGACCCAGTACTTC. As protein: CASSVSLSGETQYF.